This T cell receptor (beta chain) is from a study of T cells in Graves' hyperthyroidism and ophthalmopathy. This clonotype showed up just a few times. The CDR3 regions of TCR beta were amplified from RNA transcripts. Initially, a first-round RT-PCR of the TCR CDR3 employed the HTBI primer set. Each CDR3 protein is one row after TCRdb ran MiXCR on the multiplex PCR reads. Seen here are about 380,000 distinct CDR3 sequences, about 14% observed once, and the top ten hold less than 25%. Germline values: CDR1 LNHNV, CDR2 YYDKDF (reference sequence). This CDR3 spans 13 amino acids. V lost 1 base and J 6 bases, leaving 9 bases between the germline ends.

The receptor's source is a man aged 25 to 45 with Graves' hyperthyroidism that later progressed to Graves' ophthalmopathy. Sequenced sample: blood. The chain has TRBV15 and TRBJ1-2; D is undetermined. The CDR3 protein is CATSRGGSHGYTF. In DNA form, the CDR3 reads TGTGCCACCAGCAGAGGTGGCAGCCATGGCTACACCTTC.